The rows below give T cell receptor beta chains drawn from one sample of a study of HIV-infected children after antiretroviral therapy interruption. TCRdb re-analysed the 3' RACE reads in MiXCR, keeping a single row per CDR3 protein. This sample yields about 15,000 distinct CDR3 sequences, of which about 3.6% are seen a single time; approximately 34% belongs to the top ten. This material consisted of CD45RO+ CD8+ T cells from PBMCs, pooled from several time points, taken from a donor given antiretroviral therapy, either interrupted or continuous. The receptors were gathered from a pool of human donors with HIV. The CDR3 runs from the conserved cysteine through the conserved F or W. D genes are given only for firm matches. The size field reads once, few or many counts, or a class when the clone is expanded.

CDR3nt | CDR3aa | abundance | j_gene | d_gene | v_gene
TGTGCCAGCAGCTTAGCCGGTGCTCCCTACGAGCAGTACTTC | CASSLAGAPYEQYF | many | TRBJ2-7 | - | TRBV7-9
TGTGCCACCAGCGGGAGGACCGGGGAGGGCGAGCAGTACTTC | CATSGRTGEGEQYF | few | TRBJ2-7 | TRBD2 | TRBV15
TGCGCCAGCAGCCAAGATGCCGGGGGGGCCACAGATACGCAGTATTTT | CASSQDAGGATDTQYF | medium-sized | TRBJ2-3 | TRBD2 | TRBV4-3
TGTGCCAGCAGCTCCCTAGGAGGGAGAGGGGCCAACGTCCTGACTTTC | CASSSLGGRGANVLTF | many | TRBJ2-6 | - | TRBV7-9
TGCAGTGCTAGAGATGGGTCGGCTAATGAAAAACTGTTTTTT | CSARDGSANEKLFF | many | TRBJ1-4 | - | TRBV20-1
TGTGCCAGCAGTTCCTTTGGCGGGAGGTACAATGAGCAGTTCTTC | CASSSFGGRYNEQFF | large | TRBJ2-1 | TRBD2 | TRBV27
TGTGCCAGCAGTACCGGGTCCCAATACGAGCAGTACTTC | CASSTGSQYEQYF | many | TRBJ2-7 | - | TRBV27
TGCAGTGCTAGCAGATCACCTGGGCATCTCACAGATACGCAGTATTTT | CSASRSPGHLTDTQYF | many | TRBJ2-3 | - | TRBV20-1
TGTGCCAGCAGCCACGACAGGACGCAGCCCCAGCATTTT | CASSHDRTQPQHF | many | TRBJ1-5 | - | TRBV5-6
TGCAGTGCTAGAGTACCTACATCTAACTATGGCTACACCTTC | CSARVPTSNYGYTF | many | TRBJ1-2 | - | TRBV20-1
TGTGCCAGCACGAGGGGAGGGGTTCAGCCCCAGCATTTT | CASTRGGVQPQHF | large | TRBJ1-5 | - | TRBV28
TGCGGGGCGAAATGGCGGATCTACAATGAGCAGTTCTTC | CGAKWRIYNEQFF | many | TRBJ2-1 | - | TRBV20-1